This TCR beta chain comes out of a study of cytomegalovirus exposure and HLA in healthy donors (dated by TCRdb to the late 2010s). The study in broad terms: According to a later analysis, one platform produced both the roughly 110 validation repertoires and the approximately 600 repertoires of the first cohort. Besides the first cohort of around 670 subjects, a separate validation cohort made up of 95 to 150 different subjects was used. To predict cytomegalovirus infection status, the study combined high-throughput TCR immunosequencing, statistical association of individual TCRs with disease status, and machine learning. The study aimed to test whether signatures of past pathogen exposure could be identified by cataloging public T cell receptors. General findings and caveats noted by the study authors: In both the original and validation cohorts, the classifier was reported to diagnose cytomegalovirus status with high specificity and sensitivity. While some public TCRs were present in many individuals, most TCR sequences turned up only very rarely across donors. In vitro tests confirmed that a few of the cytomegalovirus-associated TCR beta chains recognize cytomegalovirus antigens. The authors suggested that the approach could potentially be extended to other disease states and immunological phenotypes. The validation cohort had no HLA typing available for a later analysis, so co-occurrence within that cohort was assessed over all 120 repertoires. Subsequent analysis determined that TCRs grouped into clusters in the first cohort also showed a tendency toward co-occurrence across the 90 to 150 validation repertoires, and 85% to 95% of cluster scores exceeded 0. The study gave a list of 150 to 200 TCR beta chains associated with cytomegalovirus.

Details on this clone: Its specific antigen is unknown. No base-level quality is on record; no much larger clone is a single base apart.

To prepare the library, the immunoSEQ multiplex PCR assay was applied. The study's processing was this. A statistical classification framework was built to diagnose cytomegalovirus status from the catalog of TCR beta chain sequences. Entries here come from immuneACCESS through TCRdb and include only in-frame sequences with V and J called. Some clones fail to appear in such tables; in the studies checked, an unresolved V gene covers under half of the shortfall, and the cause of the remainder is unknown. Clonal size and the V and J genes are those of that table, whereas D and trimming came from the DNA. The sample profile shows about 65,000 clones; around 95% of them were found once. The ten largest clones add up to around 4.5% of the sample. The donors were included in the validation cohort of 90 to 150 subjects, a group kept apart from the approximately 670-subject first cohort. V is cut by 9 bases and J by 5 bases, and the space between the germline ends is 10 bases. CDR1 and CDR2 were assigned from the germline V gene as SNHLY and FYNNEI. The CDR3 starts with the cysteine, ends with the phenylalanine, and has 12 residues. CDR3 DNA only is kept here, 36 bases in frame from base 1.

The chain uses TRBV2 and TRBJ2-2; TRBD1 could be the D gene, as 6 bases match. This sequence was found in a man aged 18 to 35 in good health and CMV-seropositive. Input material: PBMCs. The bases are TGTGCCAGTGAACAGGGAACCGGGGAGCTGTTTTTT. Its protein reads: CASEQGTGELFF.